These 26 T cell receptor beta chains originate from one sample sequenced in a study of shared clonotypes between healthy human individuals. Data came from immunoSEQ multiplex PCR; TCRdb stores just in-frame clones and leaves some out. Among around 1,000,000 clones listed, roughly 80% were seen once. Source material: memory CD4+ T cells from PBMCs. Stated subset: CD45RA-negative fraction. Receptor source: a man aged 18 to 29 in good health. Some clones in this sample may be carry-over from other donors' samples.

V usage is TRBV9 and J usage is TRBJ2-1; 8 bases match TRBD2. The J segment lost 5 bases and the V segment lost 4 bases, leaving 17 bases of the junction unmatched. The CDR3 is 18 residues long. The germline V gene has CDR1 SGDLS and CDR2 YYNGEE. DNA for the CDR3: TGTGCCAGCAGCTCCTTTCAAAGCGGGCGGGGGGACCACAATGAGCAGTTCTTC. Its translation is CASSSFQSGRGDHNEQFF. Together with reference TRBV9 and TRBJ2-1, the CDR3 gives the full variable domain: DSGVTQTPKHLITATGQRVTLRCSPRSGDLSVYWYQQSLDQGLQFLIQYYNGEERAKGNILERFSAQQFPDLHSELNLSSLELGDSALYFCASSSFQSGRGDHNEQFFGPGTRLTVL.

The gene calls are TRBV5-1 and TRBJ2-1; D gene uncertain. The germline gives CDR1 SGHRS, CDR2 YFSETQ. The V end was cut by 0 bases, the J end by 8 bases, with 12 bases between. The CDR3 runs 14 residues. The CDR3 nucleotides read TGCGCCAGCAGCTTGGCGTGGGGTTTCTATGAGCAGTTCTTC. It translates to CASSLAWGFYEQFF.

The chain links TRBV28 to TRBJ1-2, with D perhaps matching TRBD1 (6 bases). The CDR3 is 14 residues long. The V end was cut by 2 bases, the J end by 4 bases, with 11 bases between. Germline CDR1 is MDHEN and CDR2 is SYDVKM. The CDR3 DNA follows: TGTGCCAGCAGTTTACGGGCCAGGGGCTATGGCTACACCTTC. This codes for CASSLRARGYGYTF.

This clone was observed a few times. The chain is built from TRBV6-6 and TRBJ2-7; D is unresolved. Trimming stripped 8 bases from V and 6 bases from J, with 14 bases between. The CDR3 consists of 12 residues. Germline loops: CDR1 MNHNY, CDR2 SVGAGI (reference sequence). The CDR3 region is CASSPGALEQYF. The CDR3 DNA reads TGTGCCAGCTCCCCAGGCGCGCTCGAGCAGTACTTC.

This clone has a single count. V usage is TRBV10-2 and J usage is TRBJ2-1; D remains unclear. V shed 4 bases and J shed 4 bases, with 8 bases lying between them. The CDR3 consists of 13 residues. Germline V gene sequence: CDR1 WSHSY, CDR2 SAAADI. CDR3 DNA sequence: TGCGCCAGCAGTGCAAACCGTTACAATGAGCAGTTCTTC. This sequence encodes CASSANRYNEQFF.

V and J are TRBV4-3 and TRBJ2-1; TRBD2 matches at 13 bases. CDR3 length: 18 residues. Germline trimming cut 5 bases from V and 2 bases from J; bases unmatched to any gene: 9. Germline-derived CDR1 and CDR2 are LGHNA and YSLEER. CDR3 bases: TGCGCCAGCAGCTCCGGACTAGCGGGAGTGGAGACCTACAATGAGCAGTTCTTC. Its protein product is CASSSGLAGVETYNEQFF.

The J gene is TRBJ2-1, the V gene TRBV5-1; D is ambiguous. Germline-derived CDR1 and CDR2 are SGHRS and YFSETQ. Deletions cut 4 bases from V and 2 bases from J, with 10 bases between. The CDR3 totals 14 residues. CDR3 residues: CASSRYEAYNEQFF. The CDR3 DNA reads TGCGCCAGCAGCCGATACGAGGCCTACAATGAGCAGTTCTTC.

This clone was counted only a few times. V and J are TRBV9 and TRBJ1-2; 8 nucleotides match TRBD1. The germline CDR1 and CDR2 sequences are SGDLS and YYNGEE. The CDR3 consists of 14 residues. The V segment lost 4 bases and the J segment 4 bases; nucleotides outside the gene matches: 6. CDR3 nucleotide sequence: TGTGCCAGCAGCCCGGGGGACAGGCCCTATGGCTACACCTTC. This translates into CASSPGDRPYGYTF.

CDR3 sequence (DNA): TGTGCCAGCAGAGCATTACCCGGCCTGGCTTTCTTT. Amino acid sequence: CASRALPGLAFF. The chain recombines TRBV6-5 with TRBJ1-1; D is undetermined. CDR3 size: 12 residues. The V and J ends lost 6 bases and 11 bases respectively, with 16 bases between them. Germline loops: CDR1 MNHEY, CDR2 SVGAGI.

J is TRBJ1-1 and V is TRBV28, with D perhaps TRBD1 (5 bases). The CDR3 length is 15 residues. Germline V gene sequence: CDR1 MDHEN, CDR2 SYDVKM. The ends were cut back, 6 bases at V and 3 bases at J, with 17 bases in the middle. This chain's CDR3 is CASRRRGRRDTEAFF. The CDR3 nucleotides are TGTGCCAGCAGAAGGAGGGGAAGGAGGGACACTGAAGCTTTCTTT. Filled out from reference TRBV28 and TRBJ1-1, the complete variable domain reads DVKVTQSSRYLVKRTGEKVFLECVQDMDHENMFWYRQDPGLGLRLIYFSYDVKMKEKGDIPEGYSVSREKKERFSLILESASTNQTSMYLCASRRRGRRDTEAFFGQGTRLTVV.

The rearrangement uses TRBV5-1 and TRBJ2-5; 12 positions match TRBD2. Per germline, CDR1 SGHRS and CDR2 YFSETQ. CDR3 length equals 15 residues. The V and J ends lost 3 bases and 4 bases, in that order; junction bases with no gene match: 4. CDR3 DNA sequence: TGCGCCAGCAGCTCAATACTAGCGGGAGGAGAGACCCAGTACTTC. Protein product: CASSSILAGGETQYF.

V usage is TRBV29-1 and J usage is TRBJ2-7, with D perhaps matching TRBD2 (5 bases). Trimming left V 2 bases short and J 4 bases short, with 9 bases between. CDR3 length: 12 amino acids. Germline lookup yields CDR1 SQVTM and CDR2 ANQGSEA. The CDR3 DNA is TGCAGCGTTGAAACCGAGGGTTACGAGCAGTACTTC. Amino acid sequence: CSVETEGYEQYF.

CDR3 sequence: CASSRLSQGWNEQFF. CDR3 nucleotides: TGTGCCAGCAGCCGCCTCTCACAGGGGTGGAATGAGCAGTTCTTC. The chain has TRBV14 and TRBJ2-1, with 7 bases that match TRBD1. This CDR3 comprises 15 residues. Germline assignment: CDR1 SGHDN and CDR2 FVKESK. After removal of 4 bases from V and 7 bases from J, the junction contained 10 bases not matched to a gene.

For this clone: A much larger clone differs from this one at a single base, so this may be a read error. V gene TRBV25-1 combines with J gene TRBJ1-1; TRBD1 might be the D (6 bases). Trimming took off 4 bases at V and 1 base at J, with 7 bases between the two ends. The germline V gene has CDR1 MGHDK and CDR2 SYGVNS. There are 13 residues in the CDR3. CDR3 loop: CASSVQGNTEAFF. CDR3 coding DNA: TGTGCCAGCAGTGTACAGGGGAACACTGAAGCTTTCTTT.

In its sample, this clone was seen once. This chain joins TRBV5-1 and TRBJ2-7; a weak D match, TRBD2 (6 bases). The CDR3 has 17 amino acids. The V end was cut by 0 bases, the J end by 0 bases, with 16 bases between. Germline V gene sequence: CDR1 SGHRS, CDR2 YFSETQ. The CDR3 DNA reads TGCGCCAGCAGCTTGGTAGGAGGGAGAGCCGCCTCCTACGAGCAGTACTTC. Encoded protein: CASSLVGGRAASYEQYF.

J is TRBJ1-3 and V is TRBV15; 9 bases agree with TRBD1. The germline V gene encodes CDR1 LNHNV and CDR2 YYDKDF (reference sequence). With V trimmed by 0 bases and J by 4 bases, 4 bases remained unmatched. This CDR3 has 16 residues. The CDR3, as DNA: TGTGCCACCAGCAGAGATCCCGGGACAGGGGGAAACACCATATATTTT. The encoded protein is CATSRDPGTGGNTIYF.

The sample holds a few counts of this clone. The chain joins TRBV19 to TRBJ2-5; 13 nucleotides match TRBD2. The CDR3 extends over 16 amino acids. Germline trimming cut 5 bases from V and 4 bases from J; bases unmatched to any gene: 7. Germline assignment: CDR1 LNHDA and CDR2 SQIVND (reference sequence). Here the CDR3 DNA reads TGTGCCAGTAGTCCAGGGACTAGCGGGATGGCAGAGACCCAGTACTTC. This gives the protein CASSPGTSGMAETQYF.

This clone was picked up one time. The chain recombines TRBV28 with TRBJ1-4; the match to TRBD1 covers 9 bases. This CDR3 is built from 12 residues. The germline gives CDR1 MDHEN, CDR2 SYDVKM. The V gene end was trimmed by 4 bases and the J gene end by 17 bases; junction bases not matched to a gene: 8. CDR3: CASSSDRGLTFF. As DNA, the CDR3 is TGTGCCAGCAGTTCGGACAGGGGACTAACCTTTTTT. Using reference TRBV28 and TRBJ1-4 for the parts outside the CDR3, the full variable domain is DVKVTQSSRYLVKRTGEKVFLECVQDMDHENMFWYRQDPGLGLRLIYFSYDVKMKEKGDIPEGYSVSREKKERFSLILESASTNQTSMYLCASSSDRGLTFFGSGTQLSVL.

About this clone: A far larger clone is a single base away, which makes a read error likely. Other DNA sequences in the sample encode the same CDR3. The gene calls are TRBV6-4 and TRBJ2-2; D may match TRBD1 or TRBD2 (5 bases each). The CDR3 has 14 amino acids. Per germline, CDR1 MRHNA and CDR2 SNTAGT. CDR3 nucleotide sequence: TGTGCCAGCAGGTCAGGGACGGACACCGGGGAGCTGTTCTTT. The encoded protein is CASRSGTDTGELFF.

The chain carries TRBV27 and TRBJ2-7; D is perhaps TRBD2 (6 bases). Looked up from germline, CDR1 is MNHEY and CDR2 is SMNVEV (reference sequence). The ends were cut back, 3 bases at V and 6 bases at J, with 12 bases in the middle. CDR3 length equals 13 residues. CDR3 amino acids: CASSFSGLSEQYF. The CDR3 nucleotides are TGTGCCAGCAGTTTTTCGGGACTCTCCGAGCAGTACTTC.

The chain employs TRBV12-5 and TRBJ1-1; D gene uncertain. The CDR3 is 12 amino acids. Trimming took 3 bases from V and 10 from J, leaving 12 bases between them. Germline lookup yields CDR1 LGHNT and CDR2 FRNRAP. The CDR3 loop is CASGFGESRAFF. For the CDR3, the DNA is TGTGCTAGTGGTTTCGGGGAGTCGCGAGCTTTCTTT.

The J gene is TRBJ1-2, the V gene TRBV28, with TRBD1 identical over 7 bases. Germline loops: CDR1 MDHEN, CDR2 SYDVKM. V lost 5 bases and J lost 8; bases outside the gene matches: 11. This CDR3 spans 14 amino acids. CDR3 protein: CASSPRRQGRGYTF. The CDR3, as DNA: TGTGCCAGCAGTCCCCGAAGACAGGGTCGAGGCTACACCTTC.

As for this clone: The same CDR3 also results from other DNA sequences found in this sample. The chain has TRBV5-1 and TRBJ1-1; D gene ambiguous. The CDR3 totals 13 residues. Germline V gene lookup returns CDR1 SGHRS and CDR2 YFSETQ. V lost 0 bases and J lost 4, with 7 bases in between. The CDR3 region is CASSLEGSTEAFF. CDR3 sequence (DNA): TGCGCCAGCAGCTTGGAAGGGAGCACTGAAGCTTTCTTT.

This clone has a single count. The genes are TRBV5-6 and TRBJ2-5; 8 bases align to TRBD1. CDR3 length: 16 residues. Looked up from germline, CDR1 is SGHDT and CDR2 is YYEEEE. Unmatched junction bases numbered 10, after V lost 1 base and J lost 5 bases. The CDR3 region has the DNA TGTGCCAGCAGCTTGCGCCAGGGGGCGAGGGGGGAGACCCAGTACTTC. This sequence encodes CASSLRQGARGETQYF.

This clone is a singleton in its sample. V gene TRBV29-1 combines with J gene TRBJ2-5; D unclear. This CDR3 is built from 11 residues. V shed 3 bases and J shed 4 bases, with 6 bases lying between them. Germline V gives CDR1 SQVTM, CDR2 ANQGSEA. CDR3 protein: CSVDKGETQYF. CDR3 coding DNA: TGCAGCGTTGATAAGGGAGAGACCCAGTACTTC.

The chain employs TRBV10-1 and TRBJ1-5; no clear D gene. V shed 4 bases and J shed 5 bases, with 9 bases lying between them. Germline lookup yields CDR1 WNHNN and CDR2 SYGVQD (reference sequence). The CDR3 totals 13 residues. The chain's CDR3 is CASSGSLDQPQHF. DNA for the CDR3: TGCGCCAGCAGTGGTTCCCTAGATCAGCCCCAGCATTTT.